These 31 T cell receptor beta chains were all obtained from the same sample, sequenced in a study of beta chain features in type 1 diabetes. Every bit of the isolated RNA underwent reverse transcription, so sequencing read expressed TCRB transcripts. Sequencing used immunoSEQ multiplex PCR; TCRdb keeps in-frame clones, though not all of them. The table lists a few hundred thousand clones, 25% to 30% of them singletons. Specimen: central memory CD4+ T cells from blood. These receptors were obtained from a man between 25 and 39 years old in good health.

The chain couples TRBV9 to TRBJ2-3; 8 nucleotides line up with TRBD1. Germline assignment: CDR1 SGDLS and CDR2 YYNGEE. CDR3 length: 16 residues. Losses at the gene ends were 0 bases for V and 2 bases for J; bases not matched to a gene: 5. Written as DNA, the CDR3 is TGTGCCAGCAGCGTAGAAGCAGGGGGCCCCACAGATACGCAGTATTTT. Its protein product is CASSVEAGGPTDTQYF.

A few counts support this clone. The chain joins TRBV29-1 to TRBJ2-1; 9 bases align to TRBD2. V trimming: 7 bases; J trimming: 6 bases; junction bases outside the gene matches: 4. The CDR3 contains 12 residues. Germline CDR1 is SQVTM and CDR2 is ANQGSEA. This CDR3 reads CSAHSGGNEQFF. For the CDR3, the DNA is TGCAGCGCACATAGCGGGGGCAATGAGCAGTTCTTC.

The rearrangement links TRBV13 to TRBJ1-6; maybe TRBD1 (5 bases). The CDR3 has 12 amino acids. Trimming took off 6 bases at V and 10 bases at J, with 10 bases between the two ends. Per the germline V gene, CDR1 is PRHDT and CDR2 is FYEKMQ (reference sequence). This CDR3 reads CASSPGKSPLHF. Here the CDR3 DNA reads TGTGCCAGCAGTCCAGGGAAGTCACCCCTCCACTTT.

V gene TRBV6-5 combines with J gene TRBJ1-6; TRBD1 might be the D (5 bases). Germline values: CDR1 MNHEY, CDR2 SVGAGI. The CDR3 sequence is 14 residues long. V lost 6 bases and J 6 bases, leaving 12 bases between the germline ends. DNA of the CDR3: TGTGCCAGCAGGGGACTGGGACCTAATTCACCCCTCCACTTT. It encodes CASRGLGPNSPLHF.

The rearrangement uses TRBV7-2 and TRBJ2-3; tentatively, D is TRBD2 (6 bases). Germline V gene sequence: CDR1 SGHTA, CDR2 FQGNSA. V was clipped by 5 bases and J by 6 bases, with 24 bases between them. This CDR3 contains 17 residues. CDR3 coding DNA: TGTGCCAGCAGCCCCCCCCTTGGAGGGCCGGAGATCGATACGCAGTATTTT. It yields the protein CASSPPLGGPEIDTQYF. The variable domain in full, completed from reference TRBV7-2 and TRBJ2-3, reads GAGVSQSPSNKVTEKGKDVELRCDPISGHTALYWYRQSLGQGLEFLIYFQGNSAPDKSGLPSDRFSAERTGGSVSTLTIQRTQQEDSAVYLCASSPPLGGPEIDTQYFGPGTRLTVL.

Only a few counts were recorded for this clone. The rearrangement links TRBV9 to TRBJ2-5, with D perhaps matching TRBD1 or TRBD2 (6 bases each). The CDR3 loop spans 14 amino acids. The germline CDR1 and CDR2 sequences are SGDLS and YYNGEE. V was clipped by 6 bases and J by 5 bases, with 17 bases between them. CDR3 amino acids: CASNTRGAMETQYF. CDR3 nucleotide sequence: TGTGCCAGCAACACGAGGGGGGCGATGGAGACCCAGTACTTC. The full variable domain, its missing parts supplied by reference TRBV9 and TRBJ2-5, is DSGVTQTPKHLITATGQRVTLRCSPRSGDLSVYWYQQSLDQGLQFLIQYYNGEERAKGNILERFSAQQFPDLHSELNLSSLELGDSALYFCASNTRGAMETQYFGPGTRLLVL.

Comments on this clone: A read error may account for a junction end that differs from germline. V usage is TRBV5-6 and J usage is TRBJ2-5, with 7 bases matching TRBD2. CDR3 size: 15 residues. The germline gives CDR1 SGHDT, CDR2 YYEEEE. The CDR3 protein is CASSGTLLAKETRYF. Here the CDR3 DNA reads TGTGCCAGCAGCGGAACCCTACTAGCGAAAGAGACCCGGTACTTC.

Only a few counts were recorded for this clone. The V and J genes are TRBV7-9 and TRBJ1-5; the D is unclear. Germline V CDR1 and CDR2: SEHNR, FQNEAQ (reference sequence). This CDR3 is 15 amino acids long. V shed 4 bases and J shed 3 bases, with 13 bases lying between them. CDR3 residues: CASSSDGYHNQPQHF. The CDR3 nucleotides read TGTGCCAGCAGCTCCGATGGATATCACAATCAGCCCCAGCATTTT.

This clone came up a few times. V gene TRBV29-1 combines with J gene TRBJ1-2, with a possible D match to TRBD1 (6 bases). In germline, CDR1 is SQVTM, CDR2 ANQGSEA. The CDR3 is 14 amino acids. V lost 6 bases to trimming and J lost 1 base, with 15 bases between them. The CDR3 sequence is CSVLPGQINYGYTF. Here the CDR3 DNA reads TGCAGCGTGCTACCTGGACAGATTAACTATGGCTACACCTTC.

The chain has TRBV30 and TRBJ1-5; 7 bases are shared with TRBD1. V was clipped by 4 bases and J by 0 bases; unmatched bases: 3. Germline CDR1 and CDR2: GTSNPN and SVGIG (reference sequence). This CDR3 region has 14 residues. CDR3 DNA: TGTGCCTGGAAGGGACAGACTAGCAATCAGCCCCAGCATTTT. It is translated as CAWKGQTSNQPQHF.

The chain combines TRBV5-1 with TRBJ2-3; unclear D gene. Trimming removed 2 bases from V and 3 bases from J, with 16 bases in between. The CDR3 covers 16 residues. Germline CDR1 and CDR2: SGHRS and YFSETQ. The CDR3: CASSFSRLPPTDTQYF. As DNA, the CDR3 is TGCGCCAGCAGCTTCTCTAGGCTCCCCCCAACAGATACGCAGTATTTT. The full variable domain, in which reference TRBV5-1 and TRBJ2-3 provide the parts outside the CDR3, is KAGVTQTPRYLIKTRGQQVTLSCSPISGHRSVSWYQQTPGQGLQFLFEYFSETQRNKGNFPGRFSGRQFSNSRSEMNVSTLELGDSALYLCASSFSRLPPTDTQYFGPGTRLTVL.

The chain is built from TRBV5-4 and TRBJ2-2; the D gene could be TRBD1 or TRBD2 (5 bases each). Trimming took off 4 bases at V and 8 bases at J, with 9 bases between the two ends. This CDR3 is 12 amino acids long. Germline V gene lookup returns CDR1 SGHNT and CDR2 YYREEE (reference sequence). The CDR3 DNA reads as TGTGCCAGCAGCCCGGGGACGGGGGAGCTGTTTTTT. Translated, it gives CASSPGTGELFF.

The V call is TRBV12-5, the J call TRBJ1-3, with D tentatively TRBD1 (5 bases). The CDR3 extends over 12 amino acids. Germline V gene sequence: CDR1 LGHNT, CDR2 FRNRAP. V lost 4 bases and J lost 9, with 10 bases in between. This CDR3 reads CASGYRGGTIYF. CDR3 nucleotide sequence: TGTGCTAGTGGTTACCGTGGGGGCACCATATATTTT.

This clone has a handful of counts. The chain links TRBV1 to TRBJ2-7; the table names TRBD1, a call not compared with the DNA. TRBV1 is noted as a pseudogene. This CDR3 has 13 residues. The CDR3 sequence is CTSSHSVCYEQYF. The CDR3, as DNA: TGCACCAGCAGCCATTCAGTCTGCTACGAGCAGTACTTC.

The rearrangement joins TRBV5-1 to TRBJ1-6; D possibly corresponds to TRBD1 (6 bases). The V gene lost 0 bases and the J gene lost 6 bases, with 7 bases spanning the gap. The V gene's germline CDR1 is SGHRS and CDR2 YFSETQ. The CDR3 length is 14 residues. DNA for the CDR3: TGCGCCAGCAGCTTGGCAGGGGCTAATTCACCCCTCCACTTT. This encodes CASSLAGANSPLHF.

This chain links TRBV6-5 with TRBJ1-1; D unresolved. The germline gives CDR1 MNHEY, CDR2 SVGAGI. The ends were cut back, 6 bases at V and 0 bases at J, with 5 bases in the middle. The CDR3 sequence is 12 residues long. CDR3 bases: TGTGCCAGCAGGAGGCTGAACACTGAAGCTTTCTTT. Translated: CASRRLNTEAFF.

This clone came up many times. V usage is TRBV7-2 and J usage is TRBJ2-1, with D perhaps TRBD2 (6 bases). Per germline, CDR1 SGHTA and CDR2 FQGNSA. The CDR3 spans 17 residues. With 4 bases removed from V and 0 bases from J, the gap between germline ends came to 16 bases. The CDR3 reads CASSWRASESSYNEQFF. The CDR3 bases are TGTGCCAGCAGCTGGCGGGCTAGCGAGAGCTCCTACAATGAGCAGTTCTTC.

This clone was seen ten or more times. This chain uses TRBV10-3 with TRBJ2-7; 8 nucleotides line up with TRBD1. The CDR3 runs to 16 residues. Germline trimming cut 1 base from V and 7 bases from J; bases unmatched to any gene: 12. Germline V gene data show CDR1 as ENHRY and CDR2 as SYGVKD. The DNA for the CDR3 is TGTGCCATCAGTGAGTTGATAGGACAGGGACCAAAAGAGCAGTACTTC. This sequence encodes CAISELIGQGPKEQYF.

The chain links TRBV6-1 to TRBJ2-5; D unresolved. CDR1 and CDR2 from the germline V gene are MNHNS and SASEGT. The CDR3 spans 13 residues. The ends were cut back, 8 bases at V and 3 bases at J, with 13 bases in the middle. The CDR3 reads CASRWAIEETQYF. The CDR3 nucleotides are TGTGCCAGCCGATGGGCGATTGAAGAGACCCAGTACTTC.

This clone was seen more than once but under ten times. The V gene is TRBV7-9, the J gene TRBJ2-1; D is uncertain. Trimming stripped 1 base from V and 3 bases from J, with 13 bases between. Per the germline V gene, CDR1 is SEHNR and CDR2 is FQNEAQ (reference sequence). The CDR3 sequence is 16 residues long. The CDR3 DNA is TGTGCCAGCAGCTTAGATCTGCGCCCCCACTACAATGAGCAGTTCTTC. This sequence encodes CASSLDLRPHYNEQFF.

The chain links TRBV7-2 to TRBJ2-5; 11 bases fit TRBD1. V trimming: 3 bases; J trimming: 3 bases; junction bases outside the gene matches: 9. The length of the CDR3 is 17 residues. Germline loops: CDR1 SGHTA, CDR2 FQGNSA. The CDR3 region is CASSFYRTGGVKETQYF. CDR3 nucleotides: TGTGCCAGCAGCTTCTATCGGACAGGGGGCGTCAAAGAGACCCAGTACTTC.

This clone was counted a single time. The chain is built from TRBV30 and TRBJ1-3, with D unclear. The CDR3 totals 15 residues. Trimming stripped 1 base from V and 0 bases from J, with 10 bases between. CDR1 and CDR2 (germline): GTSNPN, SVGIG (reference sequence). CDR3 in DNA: TGTGCCTGGAGTGAAACCAAAACCTCTGGAAACACCATATATTTT. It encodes CAWSETKTSGNTIYF.

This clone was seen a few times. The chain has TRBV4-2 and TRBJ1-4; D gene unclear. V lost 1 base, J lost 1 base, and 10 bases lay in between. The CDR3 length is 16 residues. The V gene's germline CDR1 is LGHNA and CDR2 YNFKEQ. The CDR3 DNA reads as TGTGCCAGCAGCCAAGCTGTCCGCAGAACTAATGAAAAACTGTTTTTT. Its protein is CASSQAVRRTNEKLFF.

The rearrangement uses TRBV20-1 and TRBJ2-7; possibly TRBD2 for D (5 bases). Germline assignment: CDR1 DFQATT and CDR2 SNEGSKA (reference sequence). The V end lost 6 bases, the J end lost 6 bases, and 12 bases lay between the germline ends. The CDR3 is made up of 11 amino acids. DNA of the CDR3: TGCAGTGCACTTCGCGAGGGCGAGCAGTACTTC. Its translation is CSALREGEQYF.

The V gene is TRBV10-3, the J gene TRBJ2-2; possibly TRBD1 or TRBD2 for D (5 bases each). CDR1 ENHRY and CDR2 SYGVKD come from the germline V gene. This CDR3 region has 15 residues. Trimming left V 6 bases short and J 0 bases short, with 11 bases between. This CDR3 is CAISPGRTNTGELFF. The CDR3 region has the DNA TGTGCCATCAGCCCGGGACGGACGAACACCGGGGAGCTGTTTTTT.

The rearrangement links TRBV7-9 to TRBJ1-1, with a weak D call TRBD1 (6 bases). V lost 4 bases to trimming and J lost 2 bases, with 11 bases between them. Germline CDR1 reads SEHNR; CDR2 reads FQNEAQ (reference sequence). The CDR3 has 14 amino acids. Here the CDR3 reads CASSSQGINTEAFF. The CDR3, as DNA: TGTGCCAGCAGCTCACAGGGAATAAACACTGAAGCTTTCTTT. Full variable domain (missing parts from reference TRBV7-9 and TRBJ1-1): DTGVSQNPRHKITKRGQNVTFRCDPISEHNRLYWYRQTLGQGPEFLTYFQNEAQLEKSRLLSDRFSAERPKGSFSTLEIQRTEQGDSAMYLCASSSQGINTEAFFGQGTRLTVV.

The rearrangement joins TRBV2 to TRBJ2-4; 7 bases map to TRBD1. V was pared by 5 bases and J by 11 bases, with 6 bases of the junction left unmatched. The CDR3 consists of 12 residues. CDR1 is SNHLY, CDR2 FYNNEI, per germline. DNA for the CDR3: TGTGCCAGCAGTTGGGACAGCCTCCTTCAGTACTTC. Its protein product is CASSWDSLLQYF.

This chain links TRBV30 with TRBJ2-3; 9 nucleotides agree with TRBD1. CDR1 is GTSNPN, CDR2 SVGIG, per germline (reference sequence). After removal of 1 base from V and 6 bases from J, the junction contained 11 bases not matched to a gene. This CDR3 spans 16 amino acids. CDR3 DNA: TGTGCCTGGAGTGCCCTAACAGGGGGCGGAGGCGATACGCAGTATTTT. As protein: CAWSALTGGGGDTQYF.

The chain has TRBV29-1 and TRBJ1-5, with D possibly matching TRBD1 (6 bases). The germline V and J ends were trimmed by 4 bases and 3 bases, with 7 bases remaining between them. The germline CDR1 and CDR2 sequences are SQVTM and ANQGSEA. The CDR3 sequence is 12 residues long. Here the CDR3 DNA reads TGCAGCGTTGGGGGGGCCAATCAGCCCCAGCATTTT. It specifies CSVGGANQPQHF. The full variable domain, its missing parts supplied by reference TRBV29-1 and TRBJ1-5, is SAVISQKPSRDICQRGTSLTIQCQVDSQVTMMFWYRQQPGQSLTLIATANQGSEATYESGFVIDKFPISRPNLTFSTLTVSNMSPEDSSIYLCSVGGANQPQHFGDGTRLSIL.

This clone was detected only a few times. The CDR3 DNA is TGTGCCAGCAGCGTAGAAGCTCACACCGGGGAGCTGTTTTTT. Protein: CASSVEAHTGELFF. V gene TRBV9 combines with J gene TRBJ2-2; no firm D call. In germline, CDR1 is SGDLS, CDR2 YYNGEE. The CDR3 spans 14 residues. The ends were cut back, 0 bases at V and 3 bases at J, with 6 bases in the middle.

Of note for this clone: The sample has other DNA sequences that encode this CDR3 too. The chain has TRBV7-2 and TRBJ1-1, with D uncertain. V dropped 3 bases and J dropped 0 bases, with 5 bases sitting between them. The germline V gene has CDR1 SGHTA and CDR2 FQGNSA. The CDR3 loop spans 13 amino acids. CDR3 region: CASSFSVNTEAFF. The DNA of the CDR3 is TGTGCCAGCAGCTTTTCAGTGAACACTGAAGCTTTCTTT.